This T cell receptor (beta chain) was recovered during a study of blood T cell repertoires in COVID-19 (dated by TCRdb to about 2020). For the wider study: Collaborator samples came from the United States, Italy and Spain and covered acute and convalescent phases of COVID-19. The repertoires were made available in a free public database intended to serve as a resource for research on the immune response to SARS-CoV-2. The samples were drawn from two sources: the first 160 participants of the ongoing ImmuneRACE study, and about 1,300 subjects contributed by 6 global collaborators. Where available, HLA class I and class II types were taken from metadata supplied by the sample provider and were not determined by assay-based typing. The prospective study material was composed of cDNA or gDNA derived from T cells, B-cell-depleted T cells, or PBMCs. Nearly every sample came with metadata listing a de-identified subject ID, COVID-19 status, age in years and sex. The dataset comprised deeply sampled blood TCRbeta repertoires from subjects exposed to, actively infected with, or recovered from COVID-19. Overall results and qualifications from the work: Clinical and demographic metadata were provided uncurated, with the amount varying by source and participant.

TCRbeta CDR3 regions were amplified from genomic DNA by means of the immunoSEQ Assay, a bias-controlled multiplex PCR. As for how the authors treated the data: The number of nucleated cells in each sample was estimated by amplification of reference gene primers within the assay. To quantify the absolute abundance of each unique TCRbeta CDR3 rearrangement, sequence reads were collapsed and filtered. For each sample, productive Simpson clonality was calculated as the square root of Simpson's diversity index over productive rearrangements. TCRdb retrieved this table from immuneACCESS and kept in-frame rearrangements only. Not all clones are present; in checked studies, unresolved V genes account for under half, and no reason is known for the remainder. V, J and clone size are those of that table, while D and trimming were read from the DNA. The sample has 50,000 or so clones on record, 85% to 95% of them singletons. Roughly 0.99% of the sample is taken by the ten largest.

Note on this clone: What antigen it recognizes has not been identified. No per-base quality is available; no much larger clone lies one base away.

One collaborating source in Seattle enrolled patients while the patients were actively infected and followed the patients over time throughout the course of disease. Each collaborating institution followed its own protocols to collect whole blood in K2EDTA tubes. For TCRbeta analysis, collaborators shipped samples as frozen whole blood, isolated PBMCs, or DNA extracted from either of those sample types. The V and J ends are trimmed by 2 bases and 9 bases, leaving 13 bases between them. For CDR1 and CDR2, the germline V gene (reference sequence) lists MNHEY and SMNVEV. Inclusive of the bounding cysteine and phenylalanine, the CDR3 is 13 residues long. Only the CDR3 part of the read is kept: 39 bases, read in frame from the first base.

The sequence links TRBV27 to TRBJ1-1; matching of 5 bases hints at TRBD1 as the D gene. The specimen sequenced was peripheral blood. This sequence was found in a man aged 55 to 70 with COVID-19, enrolled during active disease. The DNA sequence reads TGTGCCAGCAGTTTACCAGGGAGGAGTCAAGCTTTCTTT. Translated, it gives CASSLPGRSQAFF.